The next 18 T cell receptor beta chains were all read from a single sample in a study of blood T cell repertoires in COVID-19. The data were produced by immunoSEQ multiplex PCR, yet TCRdb's version contains in-frame clones alone and is incomplete. Here the sample spans 200,000 to 300,000 clones, 80% to 90% being singletons. Specimen: peripheral blood. The source of these receptors is a woman aged 40 to 50 with acute or convalescent COVID-19.

For the CDR3, the DNA is TGCAGTGCTAGTCAGGACAGGTGGCGGAATAGCAATCAGCCCCAGCATTTT. This codes for CSASQDRWRNSNQPQHF. V is TRBV20-1 and J is TRBJ1-5; 7 nucleotides line up with TRBD1. This CDR3 is 17 amino acids long. Germline V gene data show CDR1 as DFQATT and CDR2 as SNEGSKA (reference sequence). V lost 3 bases to trimming and J lost 0 bases; unmatched junction nucleotides: 11.

This clone was detected once. The CDR3 loop reads CASSKQGAQGSPLHF. CDR3 DNA sequence: TGTGCCAGCAGCAAACAGGGGGCGCAAGGGTCACCCCTCCACTTT. V usage is TRBV7-9 and J usage is TRBJ1-6; 9 bases are a match to TRBD1. The V gene end was trimmed by 5 bases and the J gene end by 10 bases; junction bases not matched to a gene: 9. Germline V CDR1 and CDR2: SEHNR, FQNEAQ (reference sequence). The CDR3 is 15 amino acids.

J is TRBJ1-1 and V is TRBV5-4; D call uncertain. This CDR3 has 13 residues. V was pared by 3 bases and J by 2 bases, with 8 bases between. Germline loops: CDR1 SGHNT, CDR2 YYREEE (reference sequence). The CDR3 DNA reads TGTGCCAGCAGCTCTTCAGGTAACACTGAAGCTTTCTTT. It yields the protein CASSSSGNTEAFF.

The gene calls are TRBV25-1 and TRBJ1-5; no clear D. Germline-derived CDR1 and CDR2 are MGHDK and SYGVNS. This CDR3 has 14 residues. The ends were cut back, 0 bases at V and 4 bases at J, with 7 bases in the middle. CDR3 in DNA: TGTGCCAGCAGTGAATACGGGAGAAATCAGCCCCAGCATTTT. It translates to CASSEYGRNQPQHF.

The chain is built from TRBV4-2 and TRBJ2-2; D gene unclear. CDR1 is LGHNA and CDR2 is YNFKEQ in the germline V gene. The CDR3 covers 14 residues. Trimming removed 6 bases at V and 3 bases at J, with 11 bases between. The CDR3 loop is CASSLVSDTGELFF. The DNA for the CDR3 is TGTGCCAGCAGTTTAGTTTCCGACACCGGGGAGCTGTTTTTT.

The rearrangement uses TRBV29-1 and TRBJ1-4; 7 bases line up with TRBD1. The CDR3 consists of 15 residues. V shed 4 bases and J 3 bases; nucleotides not matched to a gene: 8. The germline CDR1 and CDR2 sequences are SQVTM and ANQGSEA. CDR3 sequence: CSVGGQATSNEKLFF. CDR3 DNA: TGCAGCGTTGGAGGACAGGCCACCTCTAATGAAAAACTGTTTTTT.

The chain has TRBV6-5 and TRBJ1-1; perhaps TRBD1 as D (6 bases). The CDR3 spans 13 residues. CDR1 and CDR2 from the germline V gene are MNHEY and SVGAGI. V gave up 2 bases and J gave up 9 bases, with 13 bases separating them. The CDR3 sequence: CASSYGRGGQAFF. For the CDR3, the DNA is TGTGCCAGCAGTTACGGCAGGGGCGGACAAGCTTTCTTT.

The rearrangement links TRBV4-1 to TRBJ1-2; TRBD1 matches 9 bases. The CDR3 runs 15 residues. Germline V gives CDR1 MGHRA, CDR2 YSYEKL. V lost 4 bases, J lost 3 bases, and 6 bases stayed unmatched. The CDR3 loop is CASSRGTGIDYGYTF. CDR3 bases: TGCGCCAGCAGCCGGGGGACAGGGATAGACTATGGCTACACCTTC.

This clone was picked up a small number of times. V and J are TRBV9 and TRBJ2-3; 12 bases are a match to TRBD2. The CDR3 consists of 16 residues. From germline, CDR1 is SGDLS and CDR2 YYNGEE. The trim removed 4 bases at V and 2 bases at J, leaving 5 bases unmatched. The CDR3 bases are TGTGCCAGCAGCCCCCGACTAGCGGGGGTCACAGATACGCAGTATTTT. As protein: CASSPRLAGVTDTQYF.

The V and J genes are TRBV2 and TRBJ1-2, with 12 nucleotides matching TRBD1. This CDR3 comprises 19 residues. CDR1 is SNHLY and CDR2 is FYNNEI in the germline V gene. V lost 4 bases, J lost 1 base, and 13 bases stayed unmatched. CDR3 loop: CASSVKPPGQGAHNYGYTF. Written as DNA, the CDR3 is TGTGCCAGCAGTGTGAAGCCACCGGGACAGGGGGCTCATAACTATGGCTACACCTTC.

The V call is TRBV10-3, the J call TRBJ2-5, with 10 bases lining up with TRBD2. This CDR3 comprises 14 residues. Germline V gene sequence: CDR1 ENHRY, CDR2 SYGVKD. The ends lost 10 bases at V and 0 bases at J; junction bases unmatched: 5. For the CDR3, the DNA is TGTGCCAGTAGCGGGGGGCCGGACCAAGAGACCCAGTACTTC. Translating it yields CASSGGPDQETQYF.

This chain joins TRBV7-2 and TRBJ1-3; no firm D call. The V and J ends lost 3 bases and 2 bases respectively, with 14 bases between them. Per germline, CDR1 SGHTA and CDR2 FQGNSA. The CDR3 length is 16 residues. CDR3 sequence: CASSFYPGMAGNTIYF. The CDR3 region has the DNA TGTGCCAGCAGCTTTTATCCGGGGATGGCTGGAAACACCATATATTTT.

This chain uses TRBV2 with TRBJ1-2; the match to TRBD1 covers 7 bases. CDR3 length equals 14 residues. Germline CDR1 and CDR2: SNHLY and FYNNEI. Trimming took 5 bases from V and 3 from J; bases not matched to a gene: 6. CDR3: CASSQGQIYYGYTF. As DNA, the CDR3 is TGTGCCAGCAGTCAGGGACAGATTTACTATGGCTACACCTTC.

The rearrangement uses TRBV7-9 and TRBJ1-6; possibly TRBD1 for D (5 bases). CDR3 length: 16 amino acids. V was trimmed by 5 bases and J by 10 bases, leaving 21 bases between them. Per germline, CDR1 SEHNR and CDR2 FQNEAQ (reference sequence). CDR3 residues: CASSTNGGTLRSPLHF. The CDR3 coding sequence is TGTGCCAGCAGCACCAACGGGGGAACGTTGAGGTCACCCCTCCACTTT.

V gene TRBV6-1 combines with J gene TRBJ2-7; TRBD1 is a possible D gene (6 bases). Per the germline V gene, CDR1 is MNHNS and CDR2 is SASEGT. V was pared by 3 bases and J by 2 bases, with 8 bases between. This CDR3 is 13 amino acids long. The CDR3 DNA reads as TGTGCCAGCAGTGAGTACAGGGCCTACGAGCAGTACGTC. It is translated as CASSEYRAYEQYV.

This rearrangement joins TRBV4-2 to TRBJ2-2; D may be TRBD2 (7 bases). Germline CDR1 is LGHNA and CDR2 is YNFKEQ. The CDR3 loop spans 16 amino acids. V was cut by 1 base and J by 5 bases, with 14 bases left in between. As DNA, the CDR3 is TGTGCCAGCAGCCAAGCTGCGGGGGCCGAGACCGGGGAGCTGTTTTTT. Translating gives CASSQAAGAETGELFF.

The chain links TRBV2 to TRBJ1-5; maybe TRBD1 (6 bases). Germline V CDR1 and CDR2: SNHLY, FYNNEI. Trimming removed 1 base at V and 5 bases at J, with 24 bases between. The length of the CDR3 is 19 residues. In DNA, the CDR3 is TGTGCCAGCAGTGAAGGATGGGGCCCAGGGGCCCGTCCAGATCAGCCCCAGCATTTT. Protein product: CASSEGWGPGARPDQPQHF. The whole variable domain, remainder taken from reference TRBV2 and TRBJ1-5, is EPEVTQTPSHQVTQMGQEVILRCVPISNHLYFYWYRQILGQKVEFLVSFYNNEISEKSEIFDDQFSVERPDGSNFTLKIRSTKLEDSAMYFCASSEGWGPGARPDQPQHFGDGTRLSIL.

The chain joins TRBV7-9 to TRBJ1-4; possible D gene TRBD1, 6 bases. This CDR3 is built from 15 residues. Trimming shortened V by 1 base and J by 8 bases, and 14 bases separated the two germline ends. The V gene's germline CDR1 is SEHNR and CDR2 FQNEAQ (reference sequence). CDR3 bases: TGTGCCAGCAGCTTAGGCGGCAGGGGATCGGAAAAACTGTTTTTT. It specifies CASSLGGRGSEKLFF.